This is a list of T cell receptor beta chains from one sample in a study of blood T cell repertoires in COVID-19. Libraries were prepared by immunoSEQ multiplex PCR; TCRdb keeps only in-frame clonotypes and omits some of them. The sample shows 250,000 to 400,000 clones, roughly nine tenths of them seen only once. Sequenced sample: peripheral blood. The receptors come from a woman under 40 with COVID-19, enrolled during active disease. The CDR3 runs from the conserved cysteine through the conserved F or W. The D gene is left open where the match is weak. Clone size appears in some rows only: once, few, many, or a class for an expanded clone.

v_call	d_call	clone_size	j_call	cdr3_nt	cdr3_aa
TRBV5-1	-	-	TRBJ1-1	TGCGCCAGCAGCTTGAATGTTCCCGTGAACACTGAAGCTTTCTTT	CASSLNVPVNTEAFF
TRBV28	TRBD2	-	TRBJ2-7	TGTGCCAGCAAGGAGGCTAGCGGGAAAAAGTCCTACGAGCAGTACTTC	CASKEASGKKSYEQYF
TRBV7-9	TRBD1	-	TRBJ2-1	TGTGCCAGCAGCTCGCAACAGGGGGCGGACAATGAGCAGTTCTTC	CASSSQQGADNEQFF
TRBV30	-	-	TRBJ1-2	TGTGCCTGGAGTGGGGGGACTTATGGCTACACCTTC	CAWSGGTYGYTF
TRBV19	-	-	TRBJ2-2	TGTGCCAGTAAGTCAGGAACCGGGGAGCTGTTTTTT	CASKSGTGELFF
TRBV6-5	-	-	TRBJ1-5	TGTGCCAGCAGTTACAAGGGGAAGAATCAGCCCCAGCATTTT	CASSYKGKNQPQHF
TRBV11-2	TRBD2	once	TRBJ2-1	TGTGCCAGCAGCCTCCTAGCGGGAGGGCCAGCCGGTGAGCAGTTCTTC	CASSLLAGGPAGEQFF
TRBV7-3	TRBD2	once	TRBJ2-7	TGTGCCAGCAGCCTGGGGACTAGTTTGTCTAACGAGCAGTACTTC	CASSLGTSLSNEQYF
TRBV27	TRBD1	once	TRBJ2-1	TGTGCCAGCAGTGCCCGACAGGGTTTATCGGTTTATGAGCAGTTCTTC	CASSARQGLSVYEQFF
TRBV29-1	TRBD2	-	TRBJ2-1	TGCAGCGTTTATCCGGGACTAGCGGGATCTCAGGATGAGCAGTTCTTC	CSVYPGLAGSQDEQFF
TRBV3-1/TRBV3-2	-	-	TRBJ1-1	TGTGCCAGCAGCGGCGCAGGGCCTTTGCTAGAAGCTTTCTTT	CASSGAGPLLEAFF
TRBV5-1	TRBD1	-	TRBJ2-1	TGCGCCAGCAGCTTCACAGGGGATAACAATGAGCAGTTCTTC	CASSFTGDNNEQFF
TRBV5-4	TRBD1	-	TRBJ2-1	TGTGCCAGCAGCTTGGACAGGGGACCCGAGAACGCTTACAATGAGCAGTTCTTC	CASSLDRGPENAYNEQFF
TRBV4-2	TRBD2	-	TRBJ2-7	TGTGCCAGCAGCCAAGAGCTGTGGACTAGCGGCCTCGAGCAGTACTTC	CASSQELWTSGLEQYF
TRBV3-1/TRBV3-2	-	-	TRBJ2-3	TGTGCCAGCAGCCAAGGGACTTCCTCTAGCACAGATACGCAGTATTTT	CASSQGTSSSTDTQYF
TRBV27	-	-	TRBJ1-2	TGTGCCAGCAGTTTATCGGGGGGTGAGGTAGGGGTAGTATCAAGCTATGGCTACACCTTC	CASSLSGGEVGVVSSYGYTF
TRBV27	-	few	TRBJ1-5	TGTGCCAGCAGGGCTAGCAATCAGCCCCAGCATTTT	CASRASNQPQHF
TRBV4-2	TRBD2	-	TRBJ2-1	TGTGCCAGCAGCCAAGAGGGGACTAGCGCCCACAATGAGCAGTTCTTC	CASSQEGTSAHNEQFF
TRBV14	-	-	TRBJ1-1	TGTGCCAGCAGCCCTACCAGGGACACAGGGGAAGCTTTCTTT	CASSPTRDTGEAFF
TRBV7-2	TRBD2	-	TRBJ2-7	TGTGCCAGCAGCTTAGGCAGCGGGAGACGGGGCGAGCAGTACTTC	CASSLGSGRRGEQYF
TRBV7-9	TRBD1	once	TRBJ1-2	TGTGCCAGCAGCTCCGACAGGGAGCTACGTGGCTACACCTTC	CASSSDRELRGYTF
TRBV27	-	-	TRBJ1-6	TGTGCCAGCACCCACCGGGGGAGCTCCTATAATTCACCCCTCCACTTT	CASTHRGSSYNSPLHF
TRBV28	TRBD1	-	TRBJ1-2	TGTGCCACCGAGACAGGGAATAATATCTATGGCTACACCTTC	CATETGNNIYGYTF
TRBV29-1	-	-	TRBJ2-5	TGCAGCGTTCTAGGTCTGGAAGAGACCCAGTACTTC	CSVLGLEETQYF
TRBV5-6	TRBD1	-	TRBJ1-1	TGTGCCAGCAGCGCTCTAAGGACAGGGGGCTACACTGAAGCTTTCTTT	CASSALRTGGYTEAFF
TRBV6-5	TRBD1	once	TRBJ2-1	TGTGCCAGCAGTTGGGGTTCAGGGGGTGTTTATGAGCAGTTCTTC	CASSWGSGGVYEQFF
TRBV6-5	-	-	TRBJ2-7	TGTGCCAGCCCCCCGAGAATCCACGAGCAGTACTTC	CASPPRIHEQYF
TRBV13	-	-	TRBJ1-1	TGTGCCAGCAGCTTAACAGGTCAGGAGGGGACTGAAGCTTTCTTT	CASSLTGQEGTEAFF
TRBV5-4	TRBD1	-	TRBJ2-3	TGTGCCAGCAGCGGAACCGGGACAGACACAGATACGCAGTATTTT	CASSGTGTDTDTQYF
TRBV9	-	-	TRBJ2-5	TGTGCCAGCAGCGTAGCTAGTCTGGAGACCCAGTACTTC	CASSVASLETQYF